The 23 T cell receptor beta chains below come from one sample, sequenced in a study of CD8 T cells in ankylosing spondylitis. Study conclusions and caveats: A motif of fewer than ten highly homologous TCR beta variants was seen as apparently characteristic of ankylosing spondylitis blood.

Antigens for these TCRs are unknown. TCRdb re-analysed the 5' RACE reads in MiXCR, keeping a single row per CDR3 protein. This sample yields fewer than 550,000 distinct CDR3 sequences, of which roughly 5.2% are seen a single time; roughly 3.3% belongs to the top ten. Sequenced: blood, either unsorted or a sorted T cell fraction (not recorded which). The receptors were gathered from a male donor with ankylosing spondylitis.

This clonotype has at least ten counts. This chain joins TRBV5-5 and TRBJ1-1; D is unresolved. CDR3 length equals 12 residues. Per the germline V gene, CDR1 is SGHKS and CDR2 is YYEKEE (reference sequence). V lost 4 bases and J lost 8, with 12 bases in between. The chain's CDR3 is CASSVGFIEAFF. The CDR3 DNA reads as TGTGCCAGCAGCGTAGGCTTTATAGAAGCTTTCTTT.

The CDR3 bases are TGTGCCAGCAGCTTAGGGGTTCTAGCGGGAGGATCCAATGAGCAGTTCTTC. Its translation is CASSLGVLAGGSNEQFF. This sequence joins TRBV11-3 and TRBJ2-1, with 11 bases that match TRBD2. CDR1 is SGHNT and CDR2 is YENEEA in the germline V gene. V shed 1 base and J 6 bases; nucleotides not matched to a gene: 8. The CDR3 has 17 amino acids.

This clonotype was detected ten times or more. The V gene is TRBV6-4, the J gene TRBJ2-3; possible D gene TRBD2, 6 bases. V lost 8 bases and J 2 bases, leaving 14 bases between the germline ends. This CDR3 spans 14 amino acids. The germline V gene has CDR1 MRHNA and CDR2 SNTAGT. This CDR3 reads CASGPGGLTDTQYF. In DNA, the CDR3 is TGTGCCAGCGGCCCCGGGGGACTCACAGATACGCAGTATTTT.

This clonotype was seen many times. V gene TRBV7-2 combines with J gene TRBJ1-6, with TRBD1 identical over 7 bases. CDR1 is SGHTA, CDR2 FQGNSA, per germline. V lost 5 bases, J lost 8 bases, and 9 bases stayed unmatched. The length of the CDR3 is 15 residues. In DNA form, the CDR3 reads TGTGCCAGCAGCCGTAATAAGGGGGCATATTCACCCCTCCACTTT. Its translation: CASSRNKGAYSPLHF.

This clonotype was seen repeatedly, ten times or more. V gene TRBV5-1 combines with J gene TRBJ1-2; possible D gene TRBD1, 6 bases. Trimming pared 4 bases from V and 0 bases from J, leaving 16 bases between. The CDR3 loop spans 16 amino acids. CDR1 and CDR2 from the germline V gene are SGHRS and YFSETQ. CDR3 sequence reads: CASSASGAGTNYGYTF. CDR3 coding DNA: TGCGCCAGCAGCGCGTCGGGGGCCGGTACTAACTATGGCTACACCTTC.

Of note for this clonotype: This could be a read error, since a much larger clone is one nucleotide away. The J gene is TRBJ1-1, the V gene TRBV5-1; no reliable D call. Germline values: CDR1 SGHRS, CDR2 YFSETQ. CDR3 length equals 14 residues. The CDR3: CASSLGPVNTDAFF. The DNA of the CDR3 is TGCGCCAGCAGCTTGGGTCCCGTGAACACTGACGCTTTCTTT.

The chain has TRBV27 and TRBJ2-5, with 11 bases lining up with TRBD2. The trim removed 5 bases at V and 2 bases at J, leaving 10 bases unmatched. CDR3 length: 17 amino acids. In germline, CDR1 is MNHEY, CDR2 SMNVEV (reference sequence). The CDR3 DNA is TGTGCCAGCAGTCACGGACCGGGACTAGCGGATCAAGAGACCCAGTACTTC. Translating it yields CASSHGPGLADQETQYF.

This clonotype was detected only a few times. The V call is TRBV5-1, the J call TRBJ2-1; perhaps TRBD2 as D (5 bases). Deletions cut 2 bases from V and 9 bases from J, with 12 bases between. CDR1 and CDR2 (germline): SGHRS, YFSETQ. The CDR3 runs 13 residues. The CDR3 sequence is CASSFGRATEQFF. The CDR3 coding sequence is TGCGCCAGCAGCTTCGGGCGGGCCACTGAGCAGTTCTTC.

This clonotype was observed many times. V and J are TRBV6-2 or TRBV6-3 and TRBJ1-5, with D tentatively TRBD1 (6 bases). CDR1 MNHEY and CDR2 SVGEGT come from the germline V gene. V lost 5 bases to trimming and J lost 1 base, with 12 bases between them. There are 15 residues in the CDR3. The CDR3 protein is CASSRQVWSNQPQHF. CDR3 DNA: TGTGCCAGCAGTCGACAGGTATGGAGCAATCAGCCCCAGCATTTT.

This clonotype was observed many times. This sequence joins TRBV20-1 and TRBJ1-5; weak D call: TRBD1 (6 bases). The CDR3 runs 14 residues. CDR1 and CDR2 (germline): DFQATT, SNEGSKA (reference sequence). V was shortened by 7 bases and J by 4 bases, with 17 bases between the two germline ends. The DNA for the CDR3 is TGCAGTGTATACAGGGTTGGGGGAAATCAGCCCCAGCATTTT. Protein product: CSVYRVGGNQPQHF.

This clonotype appeared many times. The J gene is TRBJ2-5, the V gene TRBV7-2; D gene unclear. The CDR3 is 12 residues long. Trimming pared 6 bases from V and 1 base from J, leaving 6 bases between. Germline CDR1 SGHTA, CDR2 FQGNSA. The CDR3 is CASSEPQETQYF. CDR3 nucleotide sequence: TGTGCCAGCAGTGAACCCCAAGAGACCCAGTACTTC.

This clonotype showed up many times. V and J are TRBV12-3 or TRBV12-4 and TRBJ1-3, with a tentative D call TRBD1 (6 bases). Trimming pared 5 bases from V and 2 bases from J, leaving 13 bases between. The CDR3 is made up of 15 amino acids. Here the CDR3 reads CASSQTPGAGNTIYF. CDR3 nucleotides: TGTGCCAGCAGTCAAACCCCAGGGGCTGGAAACACCATATATTTT.

The rearrangement uses TRBV4-2 and TRBJ2-6; D is unclear. Between the trimmed V and J ends, which lost 1 base and 0 bases, there was a span of 13 bases. The V gene's germline CDR1 is LGHNA and CDR2 YNFKEQ. The CDR3 covers 18 residues. The CDR3 region is CASSQVWAPGSGANVLTF. CDR3 sequence (DNA): TGTGCCAGCAGCCAAGTGTGGGCACCTGGCTCTGGGGCCAACGTCCTGACTTTC.

Ten or more counts support this clonotype. The V gene is TRBV20-1, the J gene TRBJ1-2; maybe TRBD1 (5 bases). Germline values: CDR1 DFQATT, CDR2 SNEGSKA (reference sequence). V was clipped by 1 base and J by 8 bases, with 14 bases between them. The CDR3 is 13 amino acids. Here the CDR3 DNA reads TGCAGTGCTAGAGTGAGAGACAGAAGAGGCTACACCTTC. Its translation is CSARVRDRRGYTF.

This clonotype was counted ten times or more. The rearrangement links TRBV6-6 to TRBJ2-7, with 7 bases identical to TRBD1. The V gene's germline CDR1 is MNHNY and CDR2 SVGAGI (reference sequence). Trimming at V came to 10 bases and at J to 5 bases, leaving 8 bases not matched to a gene. The CDR3 contains 12 residues. CDR3 DNA sequence: TGTGCCACGATTGACAGGGACCACGAGCAGTACTTC. Protein: CATIDRDHEQYF.

This clonotype has ten or more counts. As DNA, the CDR3 is TGCGCCAGCAGCGTCGAATGGAACACTGAAGCTTTCTTT. Translation gives CASSVEWNTEAFF. The V and J genes are TRBV4-3 and TRBJ1-1; D call uncertain. V lost 5 bases and J 1 base, leaving 8 bases between the germline ends. The CDR3 sequence is 13 residues long. CDR1 and CDR2 (germline): LGHNA, YSLEER.

This clonotype was seen at least ten times. The rearrangement joins TRBV6-2 or TRBV6-3 to TRBJ1-4; D is perhaps TRBD1 (6 bases). The CDR3 sequence is 20 residues long. Trimming pared 4 bases from V and 0 bases from J, leaving 24 bases between. Germline V gives CDR1 MNHEY, CDR2 SVGEGT. The CDR3 bases are TGTGCCAGCAGTTCCACTATGGACAGTGAAGCGCCGGCAACTAATGAAAAACTGTTTTTT. This encodes CASSSTMDSEAPATNEKLFF.

The chain links TRBV7-6 to TRBJ2-2; the D gene is possibly TRBD2 (5 bases). The CDR3 contains 15 residues. Per the germline V gene, CDR1 is SGHVS and CDR2 is FNYEAQ. The V end lost 1 base, the J end lost 5 bases, and 11 bases lay between the germline ends. In nucleotides, the CDR3 is TGTGCCAGCAGCTTAGGGGGTTGGAGGACCGGGGAGCTGTTTTTT. The encoded protein is CASSLGGWRTGELFF.

There are many counts of this clonotype. The chain combines TRBV27 with TRBJ2-4; 7 bases line up with TRBD1. This CDR3 region has 19 residues. V was clipped by 5 bases and J by 1 base; unmatched bases: 17. The V gene's germline CDR1 is MNHEY and CDR2 SMNVEV (reference sequence). The CDR3 region is CASSLTGAVEWTAKNIQYF. Here the CDR3 DNA reads TGTGCCAGCAGTCTAACAGGGGCGGTTGAGTGGACTGCCAAAAACATTCAGTACTTC.

This clonotype appeared many times. The chain uses TRBV5-1 and TRBJ2-2, with D tentatively TRBD1 or TRBD2 (5 bases each). V gave up 5 bases and J gave up 13 bases, with 21 bases separating them. The CDR3 loop spans 14 amino acids. Per the germline V gene, CDR1 is SGHRS and CDR2 is YFSETQ. The CDR3 region has the DNA TGCGCCAGCAGGGATACTAGGGGACCAATGGCGCTGTTTTTT. Its protein product is CASRDTRGPMALFF.

This clonotype was detected many times. J is TRBJ2-5 and V is TRBV5-1; maybe TRBD2 (6 bases). V gave up 0 bases and J gave up 5 bases, with 8 bases separating them. Germline-derived CDR1 and CDR2 are SGHRS and YFSETQ. The CDR3 is 13 residues long. CDR3 sequence: CASSLDAGETQYF. The CDR3 nucleotides are TGCGCCAGCAGCTTGGACGCGGGGGAGACCCAGTACTTC.

This clonotype turned up a few times. The V and J genes are TRBV27 and TRBJ2-1; either TRBD1 or TRBD2 may fit D (6 bases each). The germline CDR1 and CDR2 sequences are MNHEY and SMNVEV (reference sequence). The CDR3 length is 12 residues. V lost 5 bases to trimming and J lost 9 bases, with 11 bases between them. CDR3 DNA sequence: TGTGCCAGCAGTGTAAGGGGGGTTGAGCAGTTCTTC. Translating it yields CASSVRGVEQFF.

This clonotype was found many times. The chain carries TRBV27 and TRBJ2-7; 9 bases are shared with TRBD1. The CDR3 has 13 amino acids. From germline, CDR1 is MNHEY and CDR2 SMNVEV (reference sequence). With 4 bases clipped from V and 4 bases from J, the junction kept 2 bases outside the gene matches. CDR3 loop: CASSWDRDYEQYF. As DNA, the CDR3 is TGTGCCAGCAGTTGGGACAGGGATTACGAGCAGTACTTC.